The present T cell receptor beta chain was sequenced within a study of blood T cell repertoires in COVID-19. Study-level background: Specimens from acute and convalescent COVID-19 originated in the United States, Italy and Spain. T cells, B-cell-depleted T cells, or PBMCs provided the cDNA or gDNA that served as material.

V lost 4 bases and J lost 3, with 12 bases in between. The CDR3 spans 14 residues. Germline CDR1 reads ENHRY; CDR2 reads SYGVKD. Per the authors' pipeline: Amplification of reference gene primers provided the estimated nucleated cell counts. TCRdb's table, derived via immunoSEQ multiplex PCR, lists solely in-frame clones and lacks some. The DNA was the basis for D and trimming; V, J and clone size are from that table. This sample has about 140,000 clones; 80% to 90% occur once, and the top ten carry 11%. The TCR was taken from a woman of 80 years or more with acute or convalescent COVID-19. The chain has TRBV10-3 and TRBJ1-1, with D tentatively TRBD1 (5 bases). Sample: peripheral blood. The CDR3 sequence is CAISVGQGDTEAFF. In DNA, the CDR3 is TGTGCCATCAGTGTCGGGCAGGGCGACACTGAAGCTTTCTTT.